What follows is one T cell receptor (beta chain) and its context. The data were obtained in a study of T-cell memory formation after mild COVID-19. In TCRdb, the 5' RACE reads were re-called with MiXCR into one record per CDR3 protein. Found here are a few hundred thousand distinct CDR3 sequences, less than 25% of them singletons; the top ten hold approximately 8.4%. The CDR3 sequence is 15 residues long. Between the trimmed V and J ends, which lost 3 bases and 1 base, there was a span of 12 bases. Germline CDR1 and CDR2: KGHSH and LQKENI. This clonotype was sampled from an adult woman who had mild COVID-19 (a few samples of this study predate the infection). Cell type and time point are not known. The rearrangement uses TRBV18 and TRBJ1-1; D might be TRBD1 (5 bases). Sequenced input: PBMCs or a T cell subset sorted from them (not recorded which). In DNA, the CDR3 is TGTGCCAGCTCACCCCGACAGCGGACGAACACTGAAGCTTTCTTT. Translated: CASSPRQRTNTEAFF.